What follows are 9 T cell receptor beta chains derived from one specimen sequenced in a study of shared clonotypes between healthy human individuals. This table comes from immunoSEQ multiplex PCR, and its TCRdb copy is limited to in-frame clones, with some not included. The table lists about 2 million clones, approximately 94% of them singletons, with more than 0.9% in the top ten. Terminally differentiated effector memory CD45RA+ cells were left out of the naive CD8 fraction, which was CD45RO-negative and positively selected for CCR7. The specimen sequenced was naive CD8+ T cells sorted from blood. These receptors all stem from a young man in good health.

V is TRBV15 and J is TRBJ2-1, with D maybe TRBD1 (5 bases). Germline CDR1 is LNHNV and CDR2 is YYDKDF (reference sequence). V was cut by 4 bases and J by 9 bases, with 16 bases left in between. The CDR3 consists of 14 residues. This CDR3 reads CATSTVGPRSEQFF. The CDR3 nucleotides read TGTGCCACCAGCACTGTGGGGCCGCGCAGTGAGCAGTTCTTC.

This clone has only one observation. CDR3 loop: CASSPDSDTQYF. The CDR3 region has the DNA TGTGCCAGCAGCCCCGACTCAGATACGCAGTATTTT. J is TRBJ2-3 and V is TRBV7-3; D gene uncertain. V dropped 5 bases and J dropped 4 bases, with 7 bases sitting between them. Germline V gene sequence: CDR1 SGHTA, CDR2 FQGTGA. The CDR3 totals 12 residues.

The chain carries TRBV9 and TRBJ2-1, with TRBD2 matching 8 bases. This CDR3 has 15 residues. V dropped 3 bases and J dropped 10; count of bases not matched to a gene: 12. In germline, CDR1 is SGDLS, CDR2 YYNGEE. The CDR3 sequence is CASSARPGTRDEQFF. The CDR3 DNA reads as TGTGCCAGCAGCGCCCGTCCCGGGACTAGGGACGAGCAGTTCTTC. Using reference TRBV9 and TRBJ2-1 for the parts outside the CDR3, the full variable domain is DSGVTQTPKHLITATGQRVTLRCSPRSGDLSVYWYQQSLDQGLQFLIQYYNGEERAKGNILERFSAQQFPDLHSELNLSSLELGDSALYFCASSARPGTRDEQFFGPGTRLTVL.

The genes are TRBV14 and TRBJ2-7; D gene uncertain. The CDR3 spans 13 residues. CDR1 SGHDN and CDR2 FVKESK come from the germline V gene. Trimming stripped 3 bases from V and 2 bases from J, with 8 bases between. The CDR3 region has the DNA TGTGCCAGCAGCCATGGATCCCCCTACGAGCAGTACTTC. Protein: CASSHGSPYEQYF.

This chain connects TRBV4-1 to TRBJ2-7; tentatively, D is TRBD1 (6 bases). Trimming cost V 4 bases and J 7 bases, with 23 bases left between them. The CDR3 runs to 16 residues. The germline V gene has CDR1 MGHRA and CDR2 YSYEKL. In DNA, the CDR3 is TGCGCCAGCAGCCTCCTAGGGCAGGGGTCAGGAGTAGAGCAGTACTTC. It specifies CASSLLGQGSGVEQYF.

V is TRBV6-5 and J is TRBJ1-1; D is unresolved. The V end lost 4 bases, the J end lost 6 bases, and 12 bases lay between the germline ends. The CDR3 has 13 residues. CDR1 and CDR2 (germline): MNHEY, SVGAGI. CDR3 coding DNA: TGTGCCAGCAGTTCATCGAGGAGTTCTGAAGCTTTCTTT. Translated: CASSSSRSSEAFF.

The chain joins TRBV11-2 to TRBJ2-1; 7 nucleotides align to TRBD2. J was trimmed by 3 bases and V by 5 bases; bases with no gene match: 16. Per the germline V gene, CDR1 is SGHAT and CDR2 is FQNNGV. The CDR3 totals 18 residues. CDR3 nucleotides: TGTGCCAGCAGCCTCCTAGCATCGCGGGAGTATTACTACAATGAGCAGTTCTTC. It translates to CASSLLASREYYYNEQFF.

This chain joins TRBV4-2 and TRBJ1-5, with TRBD1 matching over 7 bases. This CDR3 has 15 amino acids. Unmatched junction bases numbered 10, after V lost 4 bases and J lost 7 bases. Germline V CDR1 and CDR2: LGHNA, YNFKEQ. This CDR3 reads CASSLDREGGQPQHF. CDR3 nucleotides: TGTGCCAGCAGCCTCGACAGGGAGGGAGGGCAGCCCCAGCATTTT.

This chain joins TRBV7-9 and TRBJ2-2, with TRBD1 matching 8 bases. Trimming cost V 1 base and J 3 bases; bases outside gene matches: 1. Germline V CDR1 and CDR2: SEHNR, FQNEAQ (reference sequence). This CDR3 region has 15 residues. This chain's CDR3 is CASSLVTGDTGELFF. The DNA of the CDR3 is TGTGCCAGCAGCTTAGTGACAGGGGACACCGGGGAGCTGTTTTTT.